Below are 13 T cell receptor beta chains sequenced from a single sample in a study of Ad26.COV2.S vaccination and SARS-CoV-2 variants. The protocol was immunoSEQ multiplex PCR, while the TCRdb copy is restricted to in-frame clones and leaves out a portion. The sample yields just under 250,000 clones, 88% seen once. Documented treatment: around 19 received Ad26.COV2.S at low or high dose, single or two shots; five or six received placebo; per-sample allocation not given. Samples were taken on day 63 after the first vaccine or placebo injection. Material: peripheral blood, obtained in a trial of Ad26.COV2.S vaccine versus placebo. These TCRs come from a person between 18 and 60 years old who received the Ad26.COV2.S COVID-19 vaccine or a placebo.

This sequence joins TRBV19 and TRBJ1-2, with 10 bases aligning to TRBD1. CDR3 length: 18 residues. V gave up 7 bases and J gave up 4 bases; unmatched junction bases: 18. Germline CDR1 LNHDA, CDR2 SQIVND (reference sequence). The CDR3 spells CASTSRGDRGLLRYGYTF. The CDR3 DNA reads as TGTGCCAGTACCTCAAGGGGGGACAGGGGACTCCTTCGCTATGGCTACACCTTC.

V usage is TRBV29-1 and J usage is TRBJ1-2; no clear D gene. CDR3 length equals 12 residues. CDR1 and CDR2 from the germline V gene are SQVTM and ANQGSEA. V lost 4 bases and J 0 bases, leaving 6 bases between the germline ends. CDR3 coding DNA: TGCAGCGTTGCTCACCCTAACTATGGCTACACCTTC. Residues: CSVAHPNYGYTF.

The gene calls are TRBV27 and TRBJ2-2; maybe TRBD2 (5 bases). The germline V and J ends were trimmed by 7 bases and 6 bases, with 15 bases remaining between them. Germline CDR1 is MNHEY and CDR2 is SMNVEV (reference sequence). The CDR3 contains 14 residues. The CDR3 sequence: CASTTRVIAGELFF. For the CDR3, the DNA is TGTGCCAGCACTACTAGGGTAATTGCCGGGGAGCTGTTTTTT.

V usage is TRBV5-6 and J usage is TRBJ1-1; D unclear. This CDR3 region has 11 residues. Germline V gene lookup returns CDR1 SGHDT and CDR2 YYEEEE. Trimming shortened V by 3 bases and J by 8 bases, and 8 bases separated the two germline ends. The CDR3: CASSSRAEAFF. In DNA, the CDR3 is TGTGCCAGCAGCTCAAGGGCAGAAGCTTTCTTT.

The V and J genes are TRBV4-1 and TRBJ1-5; D uncertain. Germline V CDR1 and CDR2: MGHRA, YSYEKL. The CDR3 sequence is 17 residues long. Trimming cost V 4 bases and J 4 bases, with 20 bases left between them. CDR3 amino acids: CASSPGVSPLGNQPQHF. CDR3 bases: TGCGCCAGCAGCCCCGGAGTGTCCCCCCTAGGGAATCAGCCCCAGCATTTT.

This clone was observed a single time. V gene TRBV18 combines with J gene TRBJ1-1; D perhaps matches TRBD1 (5 bases). Germline CDR1 and CDR2: KGHSH and LQKENI. The CDR3 sequence is 13 residues long. V dropped 6 bases and J dropped 5 bases, with 13 bases sitting between them. Written as DNA, the CDR3 is TGTGCCAGCTCGTTGCAGGGTTGGACTGAAGCTTTCTTT. It is translated as CASSLQGWTEAFF.

The chain has TRBV28 and TRBJ1-5; 9 bases match TRBD1. Germline CDR1 MDHEN, CDR2 SYDVKM. J was trimmed by 0 bases and V by 6 bases; bases with no gene match: 3. This CDR3 contains 15 residues. CDR3 amino acids: CASSGQGNSNQPQHF. CDR3 coding DNA: TGTGCCAGCAGCGGACAGGGGAATAGCAATCAGCCCCAGCATTTT.

The V gene is TRBV4-3, the J gene TRBJ2-5; D perhaps matches TRBD1 (6 bases). There are 15 residues in the CDR3. Germline loops: CDR1 LGHNA, CDR2 YSLEER. The V and J ends lost 0 bases and 2 bases respectively, with 10 bases between them. The CDR3 is CASSQDRGRQETQYF. The CDR3 region has the DNA TGCGCCAGCAGCCAAGATAGGGGGAGACAAGAGACCCAGTACTTC.

The chain couples TRBV4-3 to TRBJ2-3; tentative D call: TRBD2 (6 bases). The germline V gene has CDR1 LGHNA and CDR2 YSLEER. This CDR3 contains 15 residues. V lost 0 bases, J lost 1 base, and 8 bases lay in between. CDR3 residues: CASSQEPGGTDTQYF. As DNA, the CDR3 is TGCGCCAGCAGCCAAGAACCGGGGGGCACAGATACGCAGTATTTT.

The chain couples TRBV10-3 to TRBJ2-7, with TRBD2 matching over 10 bases. CDR3 size: 14 residues. V trimming: 4 bases; J trimming: 3 bases; junction bases outside the gene matches: 3. The V gene's germline CDR1 is ENHRY and CDR2 SYGVKD. The CDR3: CAISATSGYYEQYF. The CDR3, as DNA: TGTGCCATCAGTGCGACTAGCGGGTACTACGAGCAGTACTTC.

The genes are TRBV25-1 and TRBJ2-5; D is possibly TRBD2 (5 bases). CDR1 and CDR2 (germline): MGHDK, SYGVNS. The CDR3 is 11 residues long. V lost 9 bases, J lost 5 bases, and 10 bases lay in between. The CDR3 reads CASSGLETQYF. CDR3 in DNA: TGTGCCAGTTCCGGACTTGAGACCCAGTACTTC.

The rearrangement uses TRBV18 and TRBJ2-3, with 9 nucleotides matching TRBD1. The trim removed 5 bases at V and 2 bases at J, leaving 5 bases unmatched. This CDR3 is built from 15 residues. Germline lookup yields CDR1 KGHSH and CDR2 LQKENI. Here the CDR3 DNA reads TGTGCCAGCTCAACTAGGACAGGGGCCACAGATACGCAGTATTTT. Amino acid sequence: CASSTRTGATDTQYF.

This clone was observed once. V is TRBV11-3 and J is TRBJ2-2; D may be TRBD1 or TRBD2 (5 bases each). The germline V gene has CDR1 SGHNT and CDR2 YENEEA. V was clipped by 4 bases and J by 4 bases, with 7 bases between them. The CDR3 runs 13 residues. CDR3 nucleotides: TGTGCCAGCAGCTCGGGACCCACCGGGGAGCTGTTTTTT. Translating gives CASSSGPTGELFF. Full variable domain (remainder filled in from reference TRBV11-3 and TRBJ2-2): EAGVVQSPRYKIIEKKQPVAFWCNPISGHNTLYWYLQNLGQGPELLIRYENEEAVDDSQLPKDRFSAERLKGVDSTLKIQPAELGDSAVYLCASSSGPTGELFFGEGSRLTVL.